These 18 T cell receptor beta chains were all obtained from the same sample, sequenced in a study of beta chain features in type 1 diabetes. Reverse transcribing all isolated RNA meant expressed TCRB transcripts were sequenced. Here immunoSEQ multiplex PCR was the method, and the copy in TCRdb shows in-frame clones only, minus some. Of over 120,000 clones in the sample, about 8.7% were seen once. Source material: central memory CD4+ T cells from blood. The receptor set was obtained from a man aged 18 to 30 in good health.

Only a few counts were recorded for this clone. This chain connects TRBV6-4 to TRBJ2-7, with D possibly matching TRBD2 (6 bases). From germline, CDR1 is MRHNA and CDR2 SNTAGT. V was shortened by 4 bases and J by 4 bases, with 8 bases between the two germline ends. CDR3 length: 12 residues. CDR3 coding DNA: TGTGCCAGCAGTGGCGGGGTTTACGAGCAGTACTTC. Its translation is CASSGGVYEQYF.

The chain links TRBV27 to TRBJ1-2; tentatively, D is TRBD1 (6 bases). Trimming pared 7 bases from V and 2 bases from J, leaving 11 bases between. Germline CDR1 MNHEY, CDR2 SMNVEV (reference sequence). There are 13 residues in the CDR3. CDR3 in amino acids: CASNHTGNYGYTF. CDR3 nucleotide sequence: TGTGCCAGCAACCATACAGGGAACTATGGCTACACCTTC.

CDR3: CSVTLGTSGSTDTQYF. DNA for the CDR3: TGCAGCGTCACCCTTGGGACTAGTGGTAGCACAGATACGCAGTATTTT. The V gene is TRBV29-1, the J gene TRBJ2-3; the match to TRBD2 covers 8 bases. The CDR3 covers 16 residues. V trimming: 6 bases; J trimming: 0 bases; junction bases outside the gene matches: 11. Germline V lookup: CDR1 SQVTM, CDR2 ANQGSEA.

The rearrangement joins TRBV7-8 to TRBJ2-7; 9 bases fit TRBD2. Germline values: CDR1 SGHVS, CDR2 FQNEAQ. Germline trimming cut 1 base from V and 1 base from J; bases unmatched to any gene: 8. The CDR3 length is 17 residues. CDR3 in amino acids: CASSLVGSGGRSYEQYF. The CDR3 nucleotides are TGTGCCAGCAGCTTAGTCGGTAGCGGGGGCCGATCCTACGAGCAGTACTTC.

The rearrangement joins TRBV18 to TRBJ1-5; possibly TRBD1 for D (6 bases). Deletions cut 6 bases from V and 6 bases from J, with 18 bases between. This CDR3 is 15 amino acids long. The germline V gene has CDR1 KGHSH and CDR2 LQKENI. CDR3 residues: CASSDQGQISQPQHF. CDR3 nucleotides: TGTGCCAGCTCGGACCAGGGGCAGATCAGTCAGCCCCAGCATTTT.

This clone was counted a few times. This chain links TRBV29-1 with TRBJ1-2, with TRBD1 as a possible D gene (5 bases). CDR1 SQVTM and CDR2 ANQGSEA come from the germline V gene. The CDR3 is 13 residues long. V gave up 5 bases and J gave up 7 bases, with 17 bases separating them. The CDR3 protein is CSVFGREQSGYTF. As DNA, the CDR3 is TGCAGCGTTTTTGGCAGGGAACAATCTGGCTACACCTTC.

The sample holds a few counts of this clone. V and J are TRBV5-1 and TRBJ1-5; 8 nucleotides line up with TRBD1. The length of the CDR3 is 15 residues. Germline values: CDR1 SGHRS, CDR2 YFSETQ. V lost 3 bases and J lost 3; bases outside the gene matches: 5. For the CDR3, the DNA is TGCGCCAGCAGCTCGACAGGGGAGCCCAATCAGCCCCAGCATTTT. The encoded protein is CASSSTGEPNQPQHF.

The chain carries TRBV7-7 and TRBJ2-1; 11 bases fit TRBD2. V shed 1 base and J 2 bases; nucleotides not matched to a gene: 7. Germline assignment: CDR1 SSHAT and CDR2 FNYEAQ (reference sequence). This CDR3 is built from 18 residues. The CDR3 loop reads CASSLVLSGGAPYNEQFF. The CDR3 coding sequence is TGTGCCAGCAGCTTAGTTCTTAGCGGGGGGGCTCCCTACAATGAGCAGTTCTTC.

Only a few counts were recorded for this clone. The chain recombines TRBV7-8 with TRBJ1-5, with a weak D call TRBD1 (6 bases). V shed 1 base and J shed 6 bases, with 22 bases lying between them. This CDR3 is 18 amino acids long. Germline V gene lookup returns CDR1 SGHVS and CDR2 FQNEAQ. The CDR3 region has the DNA TGTGCCAGCAGCTTAGGCGACGTAGGAGGGGGGGTAGGTCAGCCCCAGCATTTT. Translation: CASSLGDVGGGVGQPQHF.

The chain uses TRBV28 and TRBJ2-3; 7 bases fit TRBD2. Per the germline V gene, CDR1 is MDHEN and CDR2 is SYDVKM. This CDR3 is built from 14 residues. The V and J ends lost 7 bases and 0 bases, in that order; junction bases with no gene match: 4. For the CDR3, the DNA is TGTGCCAGCAAGAGCGGGGCCAGCACAGATACGCAGTATTTT. Amino acids: CASKSGASTDTQYF.

The CDR3 reads CASNSDSPYEQYF. The DNA for the CDR3 is TGTGCCAGCAACTCGGACAGTCCCTACGAGCAGTACTTC. The V and J genes are TRBV5-8 and TRBJ2-7; tentative D call: TRBD1 (6 bases). The V gene lost 6 bases and the J gene lost 2 bases, with 12 bases spanning the gap. CDR1 and CDR2 (germline): SGHTS, YDEGEE. The CDR3 covers 13 residues.

This clone was recorded at least ten times. The chain's CDR3 is CASKRGISYEQYF. DNA for the CDR3: TGTGCCAGCAAGCGGGGGATTTCCTACGAGCAGTACTTC. This chain joins TRBV2 and TRBJ2-7, with 8 bases fitting TRBD2. J lost 1 base, V lost 7 bases, and 3 bases had no gene match. This CDR3 region has 13 residues. Per the germline V gene, CDR1 is SNHLY and CDR2 is FYNNEI. The variable domain in full, with the rest retrieved from reference TRBV2 and TRBJ2-7, is EPEVTQTPSHQVTQMGQEVILRCVPISNHLYFYWYRQILGQKVEFLVSFYNNEISEKSEIFDDQFSVERPDGSNFTLKIRSTKLEDSAMYFCASKRGISYEQYFGPGTRLTVT.

J is TRBJ2-6 and V is TRBV12-5, with 8 bases that match TRBD1. Germline trimming cut 1 base from V and 0 bases from J; bases unmatched to any gene: 5. Germline V gene data show CDR1 as LGHNT and CDR2 as FRNRAP. There are 18 residues in the CDR3. Written as DNA, the CDR3 is TGTGCTAGTGGTTTGGGGACAGGGATTGGCTCTGGGGCCAACGTCCTGACTTTC. Translating gives CASGLGTGIGSGANVLTF.

This clone occurred a few times. V is TRBV21-1 and J is TRBJ2-7; TRBD1, as called in the table, went unchecked against the DNA. TRBV21-1 has pseudogene status. This CDR3 is 12 amino acids long. The CDR3 DNA reads TGTGCCAGCAGCAAAATAAAACAGGGTCGGTACTTC. Its translation is CASSKIKQGRYF.

The rearrangement uses TRBV5-4 and TRBJ2-3, with 12 bases lining up with TRBD2. V gave up 0 bases and J gave up 4 bases; unmatched junction bases: 3. CDR3 length equals 16 residues. In germline, CDR1 is SGHNT, CDR2 YYREEE (reference sequence). This chain's CDR3 is CASSLASSGGADTQYF. The CDR3 DNA is TGTGCCAGCAGCTTGGCGTCTAGCGGGGGGGCAGATACGCAGTATTTT.

V usage is TRBV5-4 and J usage is TRBJ2-7, with 10 bases aligning to TRBD1. Germline CDR1 and CDR2: SGHNT and YYREEE (reference sequence). This CDR3 is built from 16 residues. V lost 3 bases to trimming and J lost 3 bases; unmatched junction nucleotides: 9. The CDR3 loop reads CASSSTGQGLGYEQYF. CDR3 bases: TGTGCCAGCAGCTCGACGGGACAGGGGCTTGGCTACGAGCAGTACTTC.

V gene TRBV30 combines with J gene TRBJ1-2, with D possibly TRBD1 on 5 matching bases. CDR3 size: 14 residues. Germline CDR1 reads GTSNPN; CDR2 reads SVGIG (reference sequence). Between the trimmed V and J ends, which lost 4 bases and 2 bases, there was a span of 14 bases. The CDR3 DNA reads TGTGCCTGGACGTGGGGCACATCCAACTATGGCTACACCTTC. Its protein is CAWTWGTSNYGYTF.

The chain combines TRBV18 with TRBJ1-2, with TRBD1 as a possible D gene (5 bases). The V end was cut by 6 bases, the J end by 2 bases, with 10 bases between. The CDR3 contains 13 residues. Germline V gene data show CDR1 as KGHSH and CDR2 as LQKENI. The CDR3 spells CASSPGQNYGYTF. The CDR3 DNA sequence: TGTGCCAGCTCGCCCGGACAAAACTATGGCTACACCTTC.